The 30 T cell receptor beta chains given below trace back to one sample, sequenced in a study of human T cells and chemical hapten exposure. TCRdb analysed the RACE reads with MiXCR anew, one entry per CDR3 protein. The table shows about 79,000 distinct CDR3 sequences, with 8.6% occurring only once. The time point denotes: healthy volunteer bleed at 6 weeks. RNA extraction used unfractionated whole blood as the source of total RNA. The sample was whole blood. Every receptor here comes from a male donor in good health. Some clones in this sample may be carry-over from other donors' samples.

This clonotype was counted many times. V is TRBV10-2 and J is TRBJ1-1, with a possible D match to TRBD1 (5 bases). There are 15 residues in the CDR3. Germline CDR1 and CDR2: WSHSY and SAAADI. The germline V and J ends were trimmed by 4 bases and 6 bases, with 18 bases remaining between them. The CDR3 DNA reads as TGCGCCAGCAGTGTAAAGCCTCACCAAGGGGCTGAAGCTTTCTTT. The encoded protein is CASSVKPHQGAEAFF.

A few counts support this clonotype. The chain recombines TRBV5-1 with TRBJ1-6; 8 nucleotides agree with TRBD1. V trimming: 5 bases; J trimming: 10 bases; junction bases outside the gene matches: 8. CDR1 SGHRS and CDR2 YFSETQ come from the germline V gene. This CDR3 is built from 14 residues. Here the CDR3 DNA reads TGCGCCAGCAGTTCTGCAGGGGGCCTCTCACCCCTCCACTTT. It translates to CASSSAGGLSPLHF.

The sample holds a few counts of this clonotype. The rearrangement joins TRBV7-8 to TRBJ2-1, with 10 positions matching TRBD2. Looked up from germline, CDR1 is SGHVS and CDR2 is FQNEAQ. The trim removed 5 bases at V and 0 bases at J, leaving 4 bases unmatched. The CDR3 totals 16 residues. CDR3 sequence reads: CASSQLAGASYNEQFF. DNA for the CDR3: TGTGCCAGCAGCCAGCTAGCGGGAGCCTCCTACAATGAGCAGTTCTTC.

This clonotype was counted at least ten times. The rearrangement joins TRBV3-1 to TRBJ2-7, with TRBD2 as a possible D gene (6 bases). CDR3 length: 18 amino acids. The germline V gene has CDR1 LGHDT and CDR2 YNNKEL (reference sequence). The V gene lost 0 bases and the J gene lost 5 bases, with 23 bases spanning the gap. DNA for the CDR3: TGTGCCAGCAGCCAAGAATCGGGACTGTCTTGGGGCAAAGACGAGCAGTACTTC. Amino acid sequence: CASSQESGLSWGKDEQYF.

V and J are TRBV12-3 or TRBV12-4 and TRBJ1-5, with TRBD1 matching 7 bases. V was pared by 5 bases and J by 0 bases, with 1 base of the junction left unmatched. The CDR3 is 14 residues long. CDR3 in DNA: TGTGCCAGCAGTAGGGACAGTAGCAATCAGCCCCAGCATTTT. Translation gives CASSRDSSNQPQHF.

V and J are TRBV5-4 and TRBJ1-1, with a tentative D call TRBD1 (5 bases). Trimming pared 7 bases from V and 6 bases from J, leaving 16 bases between. Germline V gene sequence: CDR1 SGHNT, CDR2 YYREEE (reference sequence). This CDR3 spans 13 amino acids. The CDR3 DNA is TGTGCCAGCGGTCATAAAGGAGGGGCTGAAGCTTTCTTT. Translation: CASGHKGGAEAFF.

The rearrangement links TRBV6-5 to TRBJ1-4, with D perhaps TRBD1 (5 bases). This CDR3 has 14 amino acids. The germline V and J ends were trimmed by 5 bases and 0 bases, with 7 bases remaining between them. Germline CDR1 is MNHEY and CDR2 is SVGAGI. The CDR3 here is CASSTGATNEKLFF. The CDR3 coding sequence is TGTGCCAGCAGTACAGGAGCAACTAATGAAAAACTGTTTTTT.

This chain uses TRBV6-2 or TRBV6-3 with TRBJ2-4; D is undetermined. This CDR3 is built from 12 residues. V lost 3 bases, J lost 5 bases, and 5 bases lay in between. Germline V gene sequence: CDR1 MNHEY, CDR2 SVGEGT. CDR3 sequence: CASSYSQNIQYF. The CDR3 region has the DNA TGTGCCAGCAGTTATTCCCAAAACATTCAGTACTTC.

This clonotype was observed a few times. This sequence joins TRBV6-5 and TRBJ1-5; TRBD1 matches at 7 bases. The V segment lost 8 bases and the J segment 5 bases; nucleotides outside the gene matches: 9. Germline CDR1 reads MNHEY; CDR2 reads SVGAGI. The CDR3 spans 14 residues. The CDR3 coding sequence is TGTGCCAGCTCCCCTACAGGGGCTGATCAGCCCCAGCATTTT. Encoded protein: CASSPTGADQPQHF.

This clonotype came up many times. This chain joins TRBV20-1 and TRBJ2-1; unclear D gene. This CDR3 region has 13 residues. The V end lost 1 base, the J end lost 9 bases, and 13 bases lay between the germline ends. Per the germline V gene, CDR1 is DFQATT and CDR2 is SNEGSKA (reference sequence). CDR3: CSARAGFGGEQFF. CDR3 in DNA: TGCAGTGCTAGAGCCGGGTTTGGTGGTGAGCAGTTCTTC.

This clonotype was seen more than once but under ten times. The DNA of the CDR3 is TGTGCCAGCAGTTCCGACTGGGGGGCGGGTAATCAGCCCCAGCATTTT. Its protein is CASSSDWGAGNQPQHF. The V gene is TRBV12-3 or TRBV12-4, the J gene TRBJ1-5; TRBD1 is a possible D gene (6 bases). Trimming pared 4 bases from V and 4 bases from J, leaving 17 bases between. The CDR3 runs to 16 residues.

The sample holds a few counts of this clonotype. The chain is built from TRBV27 and TRBJ2-7; the match to TRBD2 covers 7 bases. V was pared by 1 base and J by 3 bases, with 9 bases of the junction left unmatched. This CDR3 spans 16 amino acids. Germline V gene data show CDR1 as MNHEY and CDR2 as SMNVEV (reference sequence). The CDR3 bases are TGTGCCAGCAGTTTATGGGCGGGGGATGCAGGCTACGAGCAGTACTTC. Translating it yields CASSLWAGDAGYEQYF.

This clonotype has just a few counts. The chain recombines TRBV6-2 or TRBV6-3 with TRBJ2-3, with TRBD1 identical over 7 bases. The CDR3 loop spans 15 amino acids. The V segment lost 2 bases and the J segment 2 bases; nucleotides outside the gene matches: 4. Germline V gene sequence: CDR1 MNHEY, CDR2 SVGEGT. CDR3 sequence reads: CASSYEGALTDTQYF. As DNA, the CDR3 is TGTGCCAGCAGTTACGAGGGGGCCCTCACAGATACGCAGTATTTT.

There are many counts of this clonotype. This chain links TRBV3-1 with TRBJ2-6; the D gene is possibly TRBD2 (6 bases). Trimming left V 5 bases short and J 4 bases short, with 24 bases between. The CDR3 runs to 19 residues. The germline CDR1 and CDR2 sequences are LGHDT and YNNKEL (reference sequence). The CDR3 sequence is CASSLNGGNYKAGANVLTF. CDR3 sequence (DNA): TGTGCCAGCAGCTTGAACGGGGGAAATTATAAGGCCGGGGCCAACGTCCTGACTTTC. The variable domain in full, with the rest retrieved from reference TRBV3-1 and TRBJ2-6, is DTAVSQTPKYLVTQMGNDKSIKCEQNLGHDTMYWYKQDSKKFLKIMFSYNNKELIINETVPNRFSPKSPDKAHLNLHINSLELGDSAVYFCASSLNGGNYKAGANVLTFGAGSRLTVL.

Only a few counts were recorded for this clonotype. This chain links TRBV7-9 with TRBJ1-5; no reliable D call. V shed 5 bases and J shed 5 bases, with 10 bases lying between them. The germline CDR1 and CDR2 sequences are SEHNR and FQNEAQ (reference sequence). This CDR3 is built from 13 residues. For the CDR3, the DNA is TGTGCCAGCAGCCCCGCATGGGATCAGCCCCAGCATTTT. This encodes CASSPAWDQPQHF.

The sample holds a few counts of this clonotype. The chain links TRBV14 to TRBJ1-2, with 7 nucleotides matching TRBD1. With V trimmed by 4 bases and J by 3 bases, 11 bases remained unmatched. The CDR3 sequence is 16 residues long. Germline V gene data show CDR1 as SGHDN and CDR2 as FVKESK. CDR3 coding DNA: TGTGCCAGCAGCCTCAGAGGGGGCGGAGGAGACTATGGCTACACCTTC. Translating it yields CASSLRGGGGDYGYTF. Together with reference TRBV14 and TRBJ1-2, the CDR3 gives the full variable domain: EAGVTQFPSHSVIEKGQTVTLRCDPISGHDNLYWYRRVMGKEIKFLLHFVKESKQDESGMPNNRFLAERTGGTYSTLKVQPAELEDSGVYFCASSLRGGGGDYGYTFGSGTRLTVV.

This clonotype occurred a few times. V usage is TRBV5-1 and J usage is TRBJ2-3; TRBD1 matches at 9 bases. CDR3 length equals 16 residues. Germline V lookup: CDR1 SGHRS, CDR2 YFSETQ. With 4 bases clipped from V and 3 bases from J, the junction kept 9 bases outside the gene matches. As DNA, the CDR3 is TGCGCCAGCAGCGGGGCGCGGGGGACAGGGACAGATACGCAGTATTTT. This translates into CASSGARGTGTDTQYF.

This clonotype was observed a few times. The genes are TRBV7-2 and TRBJ2-7; possibly TRBD2 for D (6 bases). V shed 4 bases and J shed 4 bases, with 20 bases lying between them. Germline CDR1 and CDR2: SGHTA and FQGNSA. The CDR3 runs 16 residues. CDR3 coding DNA: TGTGCCAGCAGCTCCCGGAGGGCGGGAAGATTGTACGAGCAGTACTTC. It specifies CASSSRRAGRLYEQYF.

This clonotype was seen many times. The chain is built from TRBV29-1 and TRBJ2-7; D perhaps matches TRBD1 (6 bases). Germline loops: CDR1 SQVTM, CDR2 ANQGSEA. V lost 3 bases and J lost 1, with 13 bases in between. The CDR3 has 14 residues. In nucleotides, the CDR3 is TGCAGCGTTGATCCGACAGGTCAATCCTACGAGCAGTACTTC. Protein: CSVDPTGQSYEQYF.

About this clonotype itself: A much bigger clone sits one base away, suggesting this may be a read error. The rearrangement joins TRBV7-9 to TRBJ1-1; unclear D gene. This CDR3 is built from 12 residues. V shed 4 bases and J shed 3 bases, with 6 bases lying between them. Germline CDR1 SEHNR, CDR2 FQNEAQ (reference sequence). The CDR3 DNA follows: TGTGCCAGCAGCTGGGTCGACACTGAAGCTTTCTTT. The encoded protein is CASSWVDTEAFF.

There are a few counts of this clonotype. V gene TRBV7-2 combines with J gene TRBJ2-3, with D possibly being TRBD1 (5 bases). Per germline, CDR1 SGHTA and CDR2 FQGNSA. The germline V and J ends were trimmed by 2 bases and 2 bases, with 8 bases remaining between them. This CDR3 has 14 residues. The CDR3 is CASSLTGVTDTQYF. The CDR3 DNA follows: TGTGCCAGCAGCTTAACAGGAGTCACAGATACGCAGTATTTT.

The chain combines TRBV5-1 with TRBJ2-5; tentatively, D is TRBD1 (7 bases). This CDR3 comprises 15 residues. V lost 1 base and J lost 0, with 10 bases in between. The germline gives CDR1 SGHRS, CDR2 YFSETQ. CDR3 in DNA: TGCGCCAGCAGCTTGTCAGGGGGGTACCAAGAGACCCAGTACTTC. It codes for CASSLSGGYQETQYF.

This clonotype was counted many times. This chain uses TRBV7-9 with TRBJ2-7; a weak D match, TRBD2 (5 bases). Looked up from germline, CDR1 is SEHNR and CDR2 is FQNEAQ (reference sequence). Deletions cut 4 bases from V and 0 bases from J, with 10 bases between. The CDR3 covers 14 residues. The CDR3 DNA is TGTGCCAGCAGCTCCTTTACTAGCTCCTACGAGCAGTACTTC. Its protein is CASSSFTSSYEQYF.

In this sample, this clonotype turned up a few times. V and J are TRBV6-5 and TRBJ2-3; 11 nucleotides agree with TRBD2. The CDR3 contains 16 residues. Trimming removed 5 bases from V and 1 base from J; junction bases left unmatched: 5. Looked up from germline, CDR1 is MNHEY and CDR2 is SVGAGI. The CDR3 sequence: CASSTGLAAGTDTQYF. DNA for the CDR3: TGTGCCAGCAGTACGGGACTAGCGGCGGGCACAGATACGCAGTATTTT.

This clonotype was counted ten times or more. This chain uses TRBV5-1 with TRBJ2-7, with D possibly being TRBD1 or TRBD2 (5 bases each). CDR1 SGHRS and CDR2 YFSETQ come from the germline V gene. Trimming cost V 3 bases and J 0 bases, with 10 bases left between them. This CDR3 is 14 amino acids long. The CDR3 region is CASSSEGHSYEQYF. CDR3 in DNA: TGCGCCAGCAGCTCAGAGGGGCACTCCTACGAGCAGTACTTC.

This chain uses TRBV20-1 with TRBJ2-3; TRBD1 matches at 12 bases. This CDR3 spans 16 amino acids. Per the germline V gene, CDR1 is DFQATT and CDR2 is SNEGSKA (reference sequence). The J segment lost 6 bases and the V segment lost 6 bases, leaving 13 bases of the junction unmatched. CDR3 DNA sequence: TGCAGTGCCCCCCGCGGGACAGGGGGCGCAGGGGATACGCAGTATTTT. Translation gives CSAPRGTGGAGDTQYF.

The chain has TRBV28 and TRBJ1-1, with 7 bases aligning to TRBD1. V dropped 3 bases and J dropped 6; count of bases not matched to a gene: 13. CDR3 size: 16 residues. Germline values: CDR1 MDHEN, CDR2 SYDVKM. Here the CDR3 DNA reads TGTGCCAGCAGTTTTCCCCTAGCACAGGGGAGACCTGAAGCTTTCTTT. Translation: CASSFPLAQGRPEAFF.

This clonotype was counted many times. V is TRBV12-3 or TRBV12-4 and J is TRBJ1-5; no clear D. CDR3 length: 14 amino acids. V lost 1 base to trimming and J lost 2 bases, with 6 bases between them. The CDR3 region is CASSLDYGNQPQHF. The CDR3 DNA is TGTGCCAGCAGTTTAGATTACGGCAATCAGCCCCAGCATTTT.

The rearrangement uses TRBV18 and TRBJ1-1, with no clear D. The CDR3 covers 12 residues. V lost 8 bases to trimming and J lost 4 bases, with 11 bases between them. Germline V gene sequence: CDR1 KGHSH, CDR2 LQKENI. The CDR3 is CASRTEGTEAFF. The DNA for the CDR3 is TGTGCCAGCCGCACGGAGGGCACTGAAGCTTTCTTT.

The chain employs TRBV7-6 and TRBJ2-3; weak D call: TRBD2 (7 bases). CDR1 SGHVS and CDR2 FNYEAQ come from the germline V gene. Trimming left V 5 bases short and J 0 bases short, with 15 bases between. The CDR3 loop spans 16 amino acids. CDR3 loop: CASSGIGGPSTDTQYF. CDR3 nucleotide sequence: TGTGCCAGCAGCGGAATCGGGGGGCCTAGCACAGATACGCAGTATTTT.